Listed below are T cell receptor beta chains from one sample, sequenced in a study of cytomegalovirus exposure and HLA in healthy donors. Libraries were prepared by immunoSEQ multiplex PCR; TCRdb keeps only in-frame clonotypes and omits some of them. The sample shows roughly 160,000 clones, 84% of them seen only once. The sequenced sample consisted of PBMCs. These receptors were collected from a boy under 10 years old in good health and CMV-seronegative. Both conserved end residues are part of each CDR3. The order of the fields is J gene, V gene, clone size, CDR3 length, D gene, CDR3 DNA, CDR3 protein. D genes are given only for firm matches. Where a row states a size, it is once, few, many or the class of an expanded clone; other rows omit it.

>TRBJ2-7|TRBV7-9|-|14|TRBD1
TGTGCCAGCAGCGACAGACAGGGACCCTACGAGCAGTACTTC
CASSDRQGPYEQYF
>TRBJ2-1|TRBV6-1|-|15|TRBD2
TGTGCCAGCAGGGTCGGACTAGCGGGAGGGCCTGAGCAGTTCTTC
CASRVGLAGGPEQFF
>TRBJ2-3|TRBV4-1|-|16|TRBD2
TGCGCCAGCAGCCAAGAAACTAGCGGGGGCACAGATACGCAGTATTTT
CASSQETSGGTDTQYF
>TRBJ2-1|TRBV5-6|-|16|TRBD2
TGTGCCAGCAGCTTGCTTTCAAGCGGGAGGGCCTGGGAGCAGTTCTTC
CASSLLSSGRAWEQFF
>TRBJ2-1|TRBV4-1|-|17|TRBD2
TGCGCCAGCACGTGGGCTAGCGGGACGAGCTCCTACAATGAGCAGTTCTTC
CASTWASGTSSYNEQFF
>TRBJ1-2|TRBV10-3|once|12|-
TGTGCCATCAGGGCGGACGGGGATGGCTACACCTTC
CAIRADGDGYTF
>TRBJ1-5|TRBV30|-|13|-
TGTGCCTGGAGTGGCCAGGGGAATCAGCCCCAGCATTTT
CAWSGQGNQPQHF
>TRBJ1-3|TRBV7-8|-|15|-
TGTGCCAGCAGCTTACGTAAGAGCTCTGGAAACACCATATATTTT
CASSLRKSSGNTIYF
>TRBJ2-7|TRBV30|once|14|-
TGTGCCTGGACTTTGACAGACCTCTCCTACGAGCAGTACTTC
CAWTLTDLSYEQYF
>TRBJ2-5|TRBV28|-|17|TRBD2
TGTGCCAGCAGTTTAATTGTTGGCGGGAGGCCCGGGGAGACCCAGTACTTC
CASSLIVGGRPGETQYF
>TRBJ1-3|TRBV19|-|14|-
TGTGCCAGTAGTATCCAGTTCTCTGGAAACACCATATATTTT
CASSIQFSGNTIYF
>TRBJ2-3|TRBV2|-|13|-
TGTGCCAGCGGACCTAGCGCGCGAGATACGCAGTATTTT
CASGPSARDTQYF
>TRBJ1-1|TRBV19|-|14|TRBD1
TGTGCCACCGCCCCCCTGACAGGGACCTTTGAAGCTTTCTTT
CATAPLTGTFEAFF
>TRBJ2-5|TRBV29-1|-|15|-
TGCAGCGTTGAGATGGATACCGGGACACCGGGGACCCAGTACTTC
CSVEMDTGTPGTQYF
>TRBJ2-7|TRBV5-1|-|15|TRBD2
TGCGCCAGCAGCTGGGGACTAGCCACAGCCTACGAGCAGTACTTC
CASSWGLATAYEQYF
>TRBJ2-1|TRBV27|-|18|-
TGTGCCAGCACCTCAATCCCCACCTTAACGGGAGTAGATAATGAGCAGTTCTTC
CASTSIPTLTGVDNEQFF
>TRBJ2-1|TRBV6-5|few|13|-
TGTGCCAGCAGGCCGCCGAGCTATGATGAGCAGTTCTTC
CASRPPSYDEQFF
>TRBJ2-5|TRBV29-1|-|13|-
TGCAGCGTTGATCGGGGGTCCCAAGAGACCCAGTACTTC
CSVDRGSQETQYF
>TRBJ2-5|TRBV5-1|-|15|TRBD2
TGCGCCAGCAGCAAAGCTAGGACTAGAAGGGAGACCCAGTACTTC
CASSKARTRRETQYF
>TRBJ2-3|TRBV28|-|17|-
TGTGCCAGCAGTTGGGGGGCGGGGGCACTGGCCGGGAATACGCAGTATTTT
CASSWGAGALAGNTQYF
>TRBJ2-3|TRBV15|-|14|TRBD2
TGTGCCACCAGCAGGGGACTAGAGGTAGATACGCAGTATTTT
CATSRGLEVDTQYF
>TRBJ2-7|TRBV10-1|few|15|TRBD1
TGCGCCAGCAGTGAACCCGGGACAGGGGGCCCCGAGCAGTACTTC
CASSEPGTGGPEQYF
>TRBJ1-3|TRBV7-9|few|15|TRBD1
TGTGCCAGCAGCTTAGACGGACAGGGGGGAAACACCATATATTTT
CASSLDGQGGNTIYF
>TRBJ2-2|TRBV5-8|once|14|-
TGTGCCAGCAGCTTATCGGGGAACACCGGGGAGCTGTTTTTT
CASSLSGNTGELFF
>TRBJ2-7|TRBV5-1|-|14|TRBD1
TGCGCCAGCAGCTCTTCGGGACAGGGCTACGAGCAGTACTTC
CASSSSGQGYEQYF
>TRBJ2-3|TRBV5-1|-|17|TRBD2
TGCGCCAGCAGCTTCTGGCTAGCGGGAGATGGCACAGATACGCAGTATTTT
CASSFWLAGDGTDTQYF
>TRBJ2-1|TRBV19|-|15|-
TGTGCCAGTAGTATTGAGGAAAGCTCCTACAATGAGCAGTTCTTC
CASSIEESSYNEQFF
>TRBJ2-1|TRBV5-4|-|12|-
TGTGCCAGCAGCCCAGGGCCTGCTGAGCAGTTCTTC
CASSPGPAEQFF
>TRBJ2-3|TRBV19|-|14|-
TGTGCCAGTAGTATTTCATCAGGGTTGGATACGCAGTATTTT
CASSISSGLDTQYF
>TRBJ1-1|TRBV25-1|-|17|TRBD1
TGTGCCAGCAGTGAATTCCGGGACAGGGGGCTGGACACTGAAGCTTTCTTT
CASSEFRDRGLDTEAFF
>TRBJ1-2|TRBV6-5|-|11|-
TGTGCCACCCTAGTGGGCTATGGCTACACCTTC
CATLVGYGYTF
>TRBJ1-1|TRBV6-5|-|14|-
TGTGCCAGCAGTTACTCTTCAGGGGACACTGAAGCTTTCTTT
CASSYSSGDTEAFF
>TRBJ2-7|TRBV19|once|15|TRBD1
TGTGCCAGTAGTACGGACAGGGAAGGCTCCTACGAGCAGTACTTC
CASSTDREGSYEQYF
>TRBJ2-7|TRBV15|-|13|-
TGTGCCACCAGCAGAGATCGAGGGTACGAGCAGTACTTC
CATSRDRGYEQYF
>TRBJ1-1|TRBV2|-|15|TRBD1
TGTGCCAGCAGTGCCAGACGACAGGGGAACACTGAAGCTTTCTTT
CASSARRQGNTEAFF
>TRBJ2-5|TRBV4-1|-|17|TRBD2
TGCGCCAGCAGCCGAACCGTTAGCGGGAGGGCCGAAGAGACCCAGTACTTC
CASSRTVSGRAEETQYF
>TRBJ1-3|TRBV5-6|once|16|-
TGTGCCAGCAGCTTGTTTGAGGGAAGAGGAGGAAACACCATATATTTT
CASSLFEGRGGNTIYF
>TRBJ2-7|TRBV19|once|15|-
TGTGCCCCGCAGAGGGACACCAAGAGCTCCTACGAGCAGTACTTC
CAPQRDTKSSYEQYF
>TRBJ1-1|TRBV11-2|-|14|-
TGTGCCAGCAGCTTAGTGGCAGGGCGAACTGAAGCTTTCTTT
CASSLVAGRTEAFF
>TRBJ2-1|TRBV5-1|-|14|-
TGCGCCAGCAGCTTAGCTTCCCCCTACAATGAGCAGTTCTTC
CASSLASPYNEQFF
>TRBJ2-1|TRBV15|-|15|-
TGTGCCACCAGCATAGACAGCTATGGAGTCGCTGAGCAGTTCTTC
CATSIDSYGVAEQFF
>TRBJ1-2|TRBV5-1|once|14|TRBD1
TGCGCCAGCAGCTTTGGACAGGGCGGCGATGGCTACACCTTC
CASSFGQGGDGYTF
>TRBJ2-3|TRBV11-3|-|13|-
TGTGCCAGCAGCGAAAGTGGCTCAGATACGCAGTATTTT
CASSESGSDTQYF
>TRBJ2-3|TRBV15|-|15|TRBD2
TGTGCCACCAGCAGGGTACTAGCGGGTACAGATACGCAGTATTTT
CATSRVLAGTDTQYF
>TRBJ2-7|TRBV18|-|15|-
TGTGCCAGCTCACCCGGGGAGACAAGCTCCTACGAGCAGTACTTC
CASSPGETSSYEQYF
>TRBJ1-1|TRBV10-1|-|13|-
TGCGCCAGCAGTGAGTCAATCAGGACAGAAGCTTTCTTT
CASSESIRTEAFF
>TRBJ2-3|TRBV4-1|few|14|-
TGCGCCAGCAGCCCCAGGGTCGCTATAGATACGCAGTATTTT
CASSPRVAIDTQYF
>TRBJ2-7|TRBV1|-|17|-
TGCACCAGCAGCCAAAGACGCGCTAGCGGGAGGGCCTACGAGCAGTACTTC
CTSSQRRASGRAYEQYF
>TRBJ2-7|TRBV4-2|-|12|-
TGTGCCAGCAGCCAAGCAAAGAGCGAGCAGTACTTC
CASSQAKSEQYF
>TRBJ2-1|TRBV13|-|14|-
TGTGCCAGCAGCTTAAGTTCCTCTCATTGGGCGCAGTTCTTC
CASSLSSSHWAQFF
>TRBJ1-5|TRBV4-2|-|16|-
TGTGCCAGCAGCCAAGACGCGGACATCCGCAATCAGCCCCAGCATTTT
CASSQDADIRNQPQHF
>TRBJ1-2|TRBV30|-|13|TRBD1
TGTGCCTGGAGTTCGGACAGGGCAACTGGCTACACCTTC
CAWSSDRATGYTF
>TRBJ2-1|TRBV9|-|19|TRBD1
TGTGCCAGCAGCGCTCGCGGGCGGGTCGGGACAGTTCCTTACAATGAGCAGTTCTTC
CASSARGRVGTVPYNEQFF
>TRBJ2-7|TRBV28|-|15|-
TGTGCCAGCAGTTCTCAGGGATCCACTTCCTACGAGCAGTACTTC
CASSSQGSTSYEQYF
>TRBJ2-5|TRBV30|once|13|-
TGTGCCTGGAGTTTCTTTGCGCAAGAGACCCAGTACTTC
CAWSFFAQETQYF
>TRBJ1-1|TRBV2|-|15|TRBD1
TGTGCCAGCAGTGAGCTTTACAGGGGGAACACTGAAGCTTTCTTT
CASSELYRGNTEAFF
>TRBJ2-7|TRBV5-1|-|15|-
TGCGCCAGCAGCGTGGGGCCAGGGCTTCGCGACGAGCAGTACTTC
CASSVGPGLRDEQYF